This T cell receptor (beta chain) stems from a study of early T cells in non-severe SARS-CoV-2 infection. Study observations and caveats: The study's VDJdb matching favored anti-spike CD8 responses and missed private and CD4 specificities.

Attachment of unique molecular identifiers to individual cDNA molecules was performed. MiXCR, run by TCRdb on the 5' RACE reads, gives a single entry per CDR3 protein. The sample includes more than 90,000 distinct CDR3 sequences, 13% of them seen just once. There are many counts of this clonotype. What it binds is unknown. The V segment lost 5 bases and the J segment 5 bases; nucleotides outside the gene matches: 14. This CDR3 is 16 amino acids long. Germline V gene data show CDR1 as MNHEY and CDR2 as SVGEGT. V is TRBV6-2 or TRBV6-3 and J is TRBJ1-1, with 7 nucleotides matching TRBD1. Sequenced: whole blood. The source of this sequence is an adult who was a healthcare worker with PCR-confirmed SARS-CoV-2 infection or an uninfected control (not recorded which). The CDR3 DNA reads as TGTGCCAGCAGTGAGACAGGGAATCCCGCGTCGACTGAAGCTTTCTTT. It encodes CASSETGNPASTEAFF.